This T cell receptor beta chain comes out of a study of blood T cell repertoires in COVID-19. Study-wide background: T cells, B-cell-depleted T cells, or PBMCs supplied cDNA or gDNA.

TCRdb's table, derived via immunoSEQ multiplex PCR, lists solely in-frame clones and lacks some. The table records about 170,000 clones, approximately 82% of them present only once. CDR3 length: 18 residues. V shed 0 bases and J 5 bases; nucleotides not matched to a gene: 10. Germline CDR1 and CDR2: SGHVS and FNYEAQ. Sequencing was done on a sample of peripheral blood. This receptor was obtained from a woman aged 70-85 years who had recovered from COVID-19. The gene calls are TRBV7-6 and TRBJ2-3, with 11 positions matching TRBD2. CDR3 nucleotide sequence: TGTGCCAGCAGCTTAGCGGTAGTTTCTAGCGGGAGGAAAGATACGCAGTATTTT. Protein: CASSLAVVSSGRKDTQYF.